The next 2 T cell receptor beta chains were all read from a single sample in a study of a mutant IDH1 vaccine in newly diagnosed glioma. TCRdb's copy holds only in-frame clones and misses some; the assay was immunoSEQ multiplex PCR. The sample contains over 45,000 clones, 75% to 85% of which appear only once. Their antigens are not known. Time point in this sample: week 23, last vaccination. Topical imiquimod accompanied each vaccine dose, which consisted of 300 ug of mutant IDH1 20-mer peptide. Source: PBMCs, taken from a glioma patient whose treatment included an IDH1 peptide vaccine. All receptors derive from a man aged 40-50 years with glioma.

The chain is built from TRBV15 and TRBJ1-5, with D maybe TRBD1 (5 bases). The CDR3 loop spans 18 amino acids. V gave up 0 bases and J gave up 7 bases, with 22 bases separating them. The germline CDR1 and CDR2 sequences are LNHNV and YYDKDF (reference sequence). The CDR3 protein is CATSREGGWGRVQQPQHF. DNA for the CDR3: TGTGCCACCAGCAGAGAGGGGGGGTGGGGCAGGGTCCAGCAGCCCCAGCATTTT.

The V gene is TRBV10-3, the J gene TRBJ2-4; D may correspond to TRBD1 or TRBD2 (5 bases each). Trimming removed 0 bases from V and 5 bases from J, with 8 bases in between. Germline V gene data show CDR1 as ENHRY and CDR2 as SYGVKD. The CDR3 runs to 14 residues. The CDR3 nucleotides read TGTGCCATCAGTGAGTCGGGGCGGGAAAACATTCAGTACTTC. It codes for CAISESGRENIQYF.